This T cell receptor beta chain was captured by sequencing in a study of T cell responses to AZD1222 COVID-19 vaccine. Background on the study: Second-dose intervals near 4 or 12 weeks were combined. Broader study findings: Of the AZD1222 recipients, only 5 or 6 were seropositive at baseline. A reported finding is that nearly half of spike-specific TCRs target unmutated variant regions. White British donors predominated, females outnumbered males, and clonal diversity was possibly underestimated.

About this clone: Its target is not known.

CDR1 and CDR2 from the germline V gene are SGHAT and FQNNGV. The CDR3 sequence is 17 residues long. The ends lost 2 bases at V and 7 bases at J; junction bases unmatched: 11. Data came from immunoSEQ multiplex PCR; TCRdb stores just in-frame clones and leaves some out. This table has under 150,000 clones, over 85% appearing once. This specimen consisted of peripheral blood, obtained on day 0 of AZD1222 vaccination. The rearrangement links TRBV11-2 to TRBJ2-3; 11 bases agree with TRBD2. The clonotype comes from an adult in good health. CDR3 sequence (DNA): TGTGCCAGCAGCTTAAACCCGTGGGCTAGCGGGAGGAATACGCAGTATTTT. Translating gives CASSLNPWASGRNTQYF.